These T cell receptor beta chains were read from a single sample in a study of blood T cell repertoires in COVID-19. Method: immunoSEQ multiplex PCR; TCRdb's copy keeps in-frame clones and lacks some. The table lists roughly 140,000 clones, roughly 82% of them singletons. The sequenced material came from peripheral blood. These receptors all come from a woman aged 50 to 65 with acute or convalescent COVID-19. The CDR3 runs from the conserved cysteine through the conserved F or W. The D gene is left open where the match is weak. A clone size is listed for some rows: how often the clone was seen (once, few, many), or a class if it is expanded.

DNA,CDR3,V,size,D,J
TGTGCCAGCAGTTATTCGGCAGGCCGGGAAAAACTGTTTTTT,CASSYSAGREKLFF,TRBV6-5,NA,NA,TRBJ1-4
TGTGCCAGCTCACCACCCGGGACTAGCACAGATACGCAGTATTTT,CASSPPGTSTDTQYF,TRBV18,once,NA,TRBJ2-3
TGTGCCAGCAGCTCGACAGGGTGGAACACTGAAGCTTTCTTT,CASSSTGWNTEAFF,TRBV11-2,NA,TRBD1,TRBJ1-1
TGTGCCAGCAGCTTGGCCTCAGTCGCTTTCTTT,CASSLASVAFF,TRBV5-4,NA,NA,TRBJ1-1
TGTGCCACCAGCAGAGATATGACAGCTTATGGCTACACCTTC,CATSRDMTAYGYTF,TRBV15,NA,NA,TRBJ1-2
TGTGCCAGCAGCTTAGCCCCGGGACTACAGAACACCGGGGAGCTGTTTTTT,CASSLAPGLQNTGELFF,TRBV7-7,NA,TRBD2,TRBJ2-2
TGTGCCAGCAGCTTAGGTTCAGGGGGCAATCAGCCCCAGCATTTT,CASSLGSGGNQPQHF,TRBV11-2,NA,NA,TRBJ1-5
TGTGCCAGCAGCTTAGGGGGCAACCTCCGATCTGGAAACACCATATATTTT,CASSLGGNLRSGNTIYF,TRBV7-2,NA,NA,TRBJ1-3
TGCGCCAGCAGCCAAGAACTGGGCCAGCCCCAGCATTTT,CASSQELGQPQHF,TRBV4-3,few,NA,TRBJ1-5
TGTGCCAGCAGCGCCAACACCCACACTGAAGCTTTCTTT,CASSANTHTEAFF,TRBV7-3,NA,NA,TRBJ1-1
TGTGCCAGCAGCTTAGGAGGGCGGGACAATCAGCCCCAGCATTTT,CASSLGGRDNQPQHF,TRBV7-8,NA,NA,TRBJ1-5
TGCGCCAGCAGCCCCGGGACAGGGGATGACTATGGCTACACCTTC,CASSPGTGDDYGYTF,TRBV4-1,once,TRBD1,TRBJ1-2
TGTGCCAGCAGCCTACTAGAATCCCACGAGCAGTACTTC,CASSLLESHEQYF,TRBV6-2/TRBV6-3,NA,NA,TRBJ2-7
TGTGCCAGCAGCCAATCTAGCTCCCACGAGCAGTACTTC,CASSQSSSHEQYF,TRBV3-1/TRBV3-2,once,NA,TRBJ2-7
TGTGCCAGCAGCTTAGGGACAGGGATTAATTCACCCCTCCACTTT,CASSLGTGINSPLHF,TRBV7-3,NA,TRBD1,TRBJ1-6
TGTGCCAGCAGCTTAATCCCGGGACAGGGGGCGGAGACCCAGTACTTC,CASSLIPGQGAETQYF,TRBV7-3,once,TRBD1,TRBJ2-5
TGTGCCTGGCGGGGACATCGGGAGCAGTTCTTC,CAWRGHREQFF,TRBV30,NA,NA,TRBJ2-1
TGTGCCAGCAGTTACTCGGCGGGGCCACTTGATCAGCCCCAGCATTTT,CASSYSAGPLDQPQHF,TRBV6-5,NA,NA,TRBJ1-5
TGCGCCAGCAGCATGGGGACAGAACAAGAGACCCAGTACTTC,CASSMGTEQETQYF,TRBV5-1,NA,TRBD1,TRBJ2-5
TGTGCCAGCAGCTCCACACGACAGGCCAGCACTGAAGCTTTCTTT,CASSSTRQASTEAFF,TRBV7-6,NA,NA,TRBJ1-1
TGTGCCAGTAGTGTCCTCGGGGGGGAAGGGAACACAGATACGCAGTATTTT,CASSVLGGEGNTDTQYF,TRBV19,NA,TRBD2,TRBJ2-3
TGTGCCAGCGGGGGGGACTCCTACGAGCAGTACTTC,CASGGDSYEQYF,TRBV2,many,TRBD2,TRBJ2-7
TGTGCCAGCAGCTTGGAAACTAGCGGGGAAGAGACCCAGTACTTC,CASSLETSGEETQYF,TRBV5-4,NA,TRBD2,TRBJ2-5
TGCGCCAGCAGCCAAGATTTACGGGGTGGAAATTCACCCCTCCACTTT,CASSQDLRGGNSPLHF,TRBV4-3,NA,NA,TRBJ1-6
TGTGCCAGCAGTTTTGGGGGCAAAACTGAAGCTTTCTTT,CASSFGGKTEAFF,TRBV6-2/TRBV6-3,NA,NA,TRBJ1-1
TGTGCCAGCAGCGACACGGATAATTCACCCCTCCACTTT,CASSDTDNSPLHF,TRBV3-1/TRBV3-2,NA,NA,TRBJ1-6
TGTGCCAGCAGCCAAGATCCCACATCGGGCACTGAAGCTTTCTTT,CASSQDPTSGTEAFF,TRBV4-2,NA,NA,TRBJ1-1
TGTGCCAGCAGTCGAGGGACAGGGGGCATGAACACTGAAGCTTTCTTT,CASSRGTGGMNTEAFF,TRBV6-6,NA,TRBD1,TRBJ1-1
TGTGCCAGCAGCCCAAGCCGGCGGCCTTACGAGCAGTACTTC,CASSPSRRPYEQYF,TRBV6-5,NA,NA,TRBJ2-7
TGTGCCAGCAGTTCTCACAGGGAAGTTACTGAAGCTTTCTTT,CASSSHREVTEAFF,TRBV6-2/TRBV6-3,NA,NA,TRBJ1-1
TGCGCCAGCAGCCAGCCGGACAGGGGTGGTAAACTGTTTTTT,CASSQPDRGGKLFF,TRBV4-3,NA,TRBD1,TRBJ1-4
TGTGCCAGCAGTGACAGGCCTGAAAAACTGTTTTTT,CASSDRPEKLFF,TRBV2,NA,NA,TRBJ1-4
TGCGCCAGCAGCGCACAGTTCTTTGGAAACACCATATATTTT,CASSAQFFGNTIYF,TRBV4-1,NA,NA,TRBJ1-3
TGTGCCAGCAGTTTAATAGCGGGAGGTTACGAGCAGTACTTC,CASSLIAGGYEQYF,TRBV27,NA,TRBD2,TRBJ2-7
TGTGCCAGCAGCCAAGACCAAAACAGGGTGAACACTGAAGCTTTCTTT,CASSQDQNRVNTEAFF,TRBV4-2,once,NA,TRBJ1-1
TGTGCCAGCAGTTTATTTTTAGGGGACAGACTAGAGCTAGCTAATGGCTACACCTTC,CASSLFLGDRLELANGYTF,TRBV28,NA,TRBD1,TRBJ1-2
TGTGCCAGCAGTGAGGGGCGGGGCACTGAAGCTTTCTTT,CASSEGRGTEAFF,TRBV11-1,NA,NA,TRBJ1-1
TGTGCCAGCAGCCTTCGACTCCGGACTAGCGGGGCTCGGGATACGCAGTATTTT,CASSLRLRTSGARDTQYF,TRBV4-2,few,TRBD2,TRBJ2-3
TGCGCCAGCAGCCAAGATTGGGGGGGGGTTTCCTACGAGCAGTACTTC,CASSQDWGGVSYEQYF,TRBV4-1,NA,TRBD2,TRBJ2-7
TGTGCCAGCAGCCAACCGGGGATGGAGACCCAGTACTTC,CASSQPGMETQYF,TRBV3-1/TRBV3-2,NA,NA,TRBJ2-5
TGTGCCAGCAGCTCGTATAGCGGGACTGAAGCTTTCTTT,CASSSYSGTEAFF,TRBV7-2,NA,NA,TRBJ1-1
TGTGCCAGCAGCCGCCCATTAAGCGGGAGTCGGAACGAGCAGTACTTC,CASSRPLSGSRNEQYF,TRBV5-6,NA,TRBD2,TRBJ2-7
TGTGCCAGCAGTTACTCGGAGAGCAATCAGCCCCAGCATTTT,CASSYSESNQPQHF,TRBV6-6,few,NA,TRBJ1-5
TGTGCCAGCAGAGGGAGGGCAAACATTCAGTACTTC,CASRGRANIQYF,TRBV5-6,NA,TRBD2,TRBJ2-4
TGCAGCGTTCAGGGGGGATTCGGCTACGAGCAGTACTTC,CSVQGGFGYEQYF,TRBV29-1,NA,NA,TRBJ2-7
TGCGCCAGCAGTCAATCCACAGGGATCAAGGTGAACACTGAAGCTTTCTTT,CASSQSTGIKVNTEAFF,TRBV23-1,NA,NA,TRBJ1-1
TGTGCCAGCAGCGCCCGCGGACTAGCGGGGGGTACTAAAGAGACCCAGTACTTC,CASSARGLAGGTKETQYF,TRBV9,once,TRBD2,TRBJ2-5
TGCGCCAGCAGCCAAGCCTGGGCAGGACTAGAGACCCAGTACTTC,CASSQAWAGLETQYF,TRBV4-3,NA,NA,TRBJ2-5
TGTGCCAGCAGCTTGGCACAAAGCTACGAGCAGTACTTC,CASSLAQSYEQYF,TRBV5-6,NA,NA,TRBJ2-7
TGCGCCAGCAGCCAAAAGGCCACCCTAGGGGGACATGAGCAGTTCTTC,CASSQKATLGGHEQFF,TRBV4-1,NA,NA,TRBJ2-1
TGTGCCAGCGGGGATCGACAGGGCTACTATGGCTACACCTTC,CASGDRQGYYGYTF,TRBV11-2,NA,TRBD1,TRBJ1-2
TGTGCCAGCAGCTTAGAGGACTTCTACAATGAGCAGTTCTTC,CASSLEDFYNEQFF,TRBV7-2,NA,NA,TRBJ2-1
TGTGCCAGCAGTTATCTGGGCAAACTGAACACTGAAGCTTTCTTT,CASSYLGKLNTEAFF,TRBV6-6,NA,NA,TRBJ1-1
TGTGCCAGTAGTCACCTGACCGGGACACCGAACACTGAAGCTTTCTTT,CASSHLTGTPNTEAFF,TRBV19,NA,NA,TRBJ1-1
TGTGCCAGCAGCATGAACAGGGTTGGGACTGAAGCTTTCTTT,CASSMNRVGTEAFF,TRBV5-6,NA,NA,TRBJ1-1
TGTGCCAGCAAAAGAGGTAATGGGAACTATGGCTACACCTTC,CASKRGNGNYGYTF,TRBV27,NA,NA,TRBJ1-2
TGTGCCAGCAGCTCCCAGGGACTAGCGGGGGGTAATACGCAGTATTTT,CASSSQGLAGGNTQYF,TRBV11-3,NA,TRBD2,TRBJ2-3
TGTGCCAGCAGCGTAGGGGGACTAGCGGGGATTACAGATACGCAGTATTTT,CASSVGGLAGITDTQYF,TRBV9,once,TRBD2,TRBJ2-3
TGTGCCAGTAGTAGACTAGCGGGAGTCCCACTACAAGAGACCCAGTACTTC,CASSRLAGVPLQETQYF,TRBV19,NA,TRBD2,TRBJ2-5